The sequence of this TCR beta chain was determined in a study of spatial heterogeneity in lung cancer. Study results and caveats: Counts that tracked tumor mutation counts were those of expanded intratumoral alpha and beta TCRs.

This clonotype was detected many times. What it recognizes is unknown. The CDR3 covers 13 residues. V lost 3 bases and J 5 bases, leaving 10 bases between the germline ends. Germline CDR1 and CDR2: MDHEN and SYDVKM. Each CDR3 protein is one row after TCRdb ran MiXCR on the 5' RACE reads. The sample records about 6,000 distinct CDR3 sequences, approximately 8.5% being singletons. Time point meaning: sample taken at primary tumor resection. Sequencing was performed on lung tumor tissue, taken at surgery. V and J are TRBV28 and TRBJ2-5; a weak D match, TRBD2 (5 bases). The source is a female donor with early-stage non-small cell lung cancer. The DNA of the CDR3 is TGTGCCAGCAGTTTGCCTAGCCTGGAGACCCAGTACTTC. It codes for CASSLPSLETQYF. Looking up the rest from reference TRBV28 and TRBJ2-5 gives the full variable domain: DVKVTQSSRYLVKRTGEKVFLECVQDMDHENMFWYRQDPGLGLRLIYFSYDVKMKEKGDIPEGYSVSREKKERFSLILESASTNQTSMYLCASSLPSLETQYFGPGTRLLVL.